The T cell receptor (beta chain) under discussion was sequenced for a study of spatial heterogeneity in lung cancer. V was pared by 4 bases and J by 5 bases, with 11 bases of the junction left unmatched. CDR3 length: 15 residues. Germline V gene lookup returns CDR1 SGHDT and CDR2 YYEEEE. Time point: sample taken at primary tumor resection. In each case, whole RNA from tumor, nontumor lung or frozen PBMC was sequenced unsorted. The sample holds a few counts of this clonotype. TCRdb reprocessed the 5' RACE reads with MiXCR, giving one entry per CDR3 protein. Counted here are around 48,000 distinct CDR3 sequences, around 5.2% occurring once; the ten biggest clones make up around 10%.

The chain uses TRBV5-6 and TRBJ2-7; 8 nucleotides align to TRBD2. This material consisted of PBMCs, taken at surgery. This TCR was sampled from a male donor with early-stage non-small cell lung cancer. CDR3 amino acids: CASSPESAGEHEQYF. In DNA form, the CDR3 reads TGTGCCAGCAGCCCCGAGTCAGCGGGAGAGCACGAGCAGTACTTC.